This TCR beta chain came from a study of T cell responses to AZD1222 COVID-19 vaccine. This clone has only one observation. V was trimmed by 0 bases and J by 2 bases, leaving 11 bases between them. This CDR3 has 16 amino acids. Germline V gene sequence: CDR1 LGHDT, CDR2 YNNKEL (reference sequence). Assay: immunoSEQ multiplex PCR; the TCRdb copy retains only in-frame clones and omits some. The sample lists over 95,000 clones; roughly nine tenths were seen once. Sequenced here: peripheral blood, sampled 28 days after the second AZD1222 dose. This chain uses TRBV3-1 (or the pseudogene TRBV3-2) with TRBJ2-1; D is ambiguous. The sequence came from an adult who received the AZD1222 COVID-19 vaccine. The CDR3 here is CASSQDQAPTYNEQFF. The CDR3 region has the DNA TGTGCCAGCAGCCAAGATCAAGCGCCCACCTACAATGAGCAGTTCTTC.